This entry features one T cell receptor beta chain sequence. Its binding antigen is unknown. No much larger clonotype is one base removed from it; base qualities were not supplied. TCRbeta CDR3 regions were amplified from genomic DNA using the immunoSEQ Assay, a bias-controlled multiplex PCR. The study's own analysis went as follows. Within the assay, amplification of reference gene primers was used to estimate how many nucleated cells each sample contained. To quantify the absolute abundance of each unique TCRbeta CDR3 rearrangement, sequence reads were collapsed and filtered. For each sample, productive Simpson clonality was calculated by taking the square root of Simpson's diversity index across productive rearrangements. This immuneACCESS table, as held by TCRdb, lists in-frame sequences with V and J called but not all clones. Of the missing ones, under half trace to an unresolved V gene in checked studies; the others have no known cause. The DNA was the basis for D and trimming; V, J and clone size are from that table. This sample lists some 240,000 clones; around 84% were detected once. Roughly 4% of the sample is in the top ten clones.

The sample comes from a study of blood T cell repertoires in COVID-19 (dated by TCRdb to the early 2020s). General notes on the study: Samples covering the acute and convalescent phases of COVID-19 were provided by collaborators in the United States, Italy and Spain. The prospective study material was composed of cDNA or gDNA derived from T cells, B-cell-depleted T cells, or PBMCs. Subjects who had been exposed to COVID-19, were actively infected with it, or had recovered from it provided the deeply sampled blood TCRbeta repertoires that made up the dataset. The repertoires were released in a freely available public database meant as a resource for research on the immune response to SARS-CoV-2. Samples were obtained from the ongoing ImmuneRACE study (first 160 participants) and from roughly 1,300 subjects provided by 6 global collaborators. The sample metadata nearly always contained a de-identified subject ID, COVID-19 status, age in years and sex. HLA class I and class II types, where available, came from metadata supplied by the sample provider rather than from assay-based typing. Study-wide findings and limitations: The quantity of clinical and demographic metadata differed by source and by participant and was supplied without curation.

In the prospective study, participants were about 18 to 90 years old, resided in under 30 geographic areas of the United States, and were enrolled through a virtual design. In the prospective study, participants were assigned to cohorts based on the clinical history participants reported in a screening survey and a study questionnaire. In the prospective study, whole blood, serum and a nasopharyngeal or oropharyngeal swab were collected from each participant by mobile phlebotomists. Participants in the prospective study had the option to provide additional blood draws and questionnaires over a 2-month period. Before DNA extraction, prospective study blood samples were shipped either frozen or at room temperature. Measured from the cysteine to the phenylalanine, the CDR3 is 14 residues long. Of the read, only the CDR3 DNA is kept; its 42 bases are in frame from base 1. Trimming costs V 2 bases and J 10 bases, and their ends lie 17 bases apart. CDR1 and CDR2 are read off the germline V gene (reference sequence) as LNHDA and SQIVND.

The sequence links TRBV19 to TRBJ1-1, with no confident D gene call. The receptor was derived from a man aged 25-45 years with acute COVID-19. The sample consisted of PBMCs or T cells enriched from blood (not recorded which). The sequence in DNA is TGTGCCAGTAGTATACCACCGAGCCGTGCGGGAGCTTTCTTT. Its protein is CASSIPPSRAGAFF.